These 7 T cell receptor beta chains came from one sample sequenced in a study of blood T cell repertoires in COVID-19 (dated by TCRdb to the early 2020s). Library preparation used the immunoSEQ multiplex PCR assay. TCRdb carries this immuneACCESS record with in-frame sequences only. Its versions omit some clonotypes, under half of them owing to an unresolved V gene in the studies checked, with the rest unexplained. The sample data list roughly 15,000 clones, and roughly 80% of these were observed just once. Clones ranked in the top ten supply roughly 28% of the sample. The sequencing input was peripheral blood. The receptors here all came from a woman between 65 and 79 years old with active COVID-19.

V gene TRBV15 combines with J gene TRBJ1-2; D remains unclear. Trimming pared 5 bases from V and 8 bases from J, leaving 27 bases between. The CDR3 contains 17 residues. CDR1 and CDR2 from the germline V gene are LNHNV and YYDKDF (reference sequence). This chain's CDR3 is CATSLTPGLRGVGGYTF. For the CDR3, the DNA is TGTGCCACCAGCCTAACCCCTGGACTCCGAGGCGTGGGGGGCTACACCTTC.

V is TRBV6-4 and J is TRBJ2-1; D unresolved. Deletions cut 4 bases from V and 9 bases from J, with 13 bases between. Germline CDR1 and CDR2: MRHNA and SNTAGT. This CDR3 region has 13 residues. CDR3 region: CASSAREASEQFF. The CDR3 coding sequence is TGTGCCAGCAGTGCCCGCGAGGCGAGTGAGCAGTTCTTC.

The CDR3 sequence: CASSLFSGSDRSYNEQFF. The CDR3 DNA reads TGTGCCAGCAGTTTATTCAGTGGGTCGGACAGGTCCTACAATGAGCAGTTCTTC. The V and J genes are TRBV28 and TRBJ2-1; 7 bases line up with TRBD1. The CDR3 runs to 18 residues. The germline gives CDR1 MDHEN, CDR2 SYDVKM. Trimming cost V 1 base and J 1 base; bases outside gene matches: 10.

V and J are TRBV5-6 and TRBJ2-1, with a possible D match to TRBD2 (6 bases). CDR3 size: 12 residues. Per the germline V gene, CDR1 is SGHDT and CDR2 is YYEEEE. Between the trimmed V and J ends, which lost 4 bases and 10 bases, there was a span of 12 bases. CDR3 amino acids: CASSLGLTEQFF. In nucleotides, the CDR3 is TGTGCCAGCAGCCTGGGACTTACGGAGCAGTTCTTC.

The chain links TRBV6-2 or TRBV6-3 to TRBJ2-5; D is possibly TRBD2 (6 bases). Germline V gives CDR1 MNHEY, CDR2 SVGEGT. The CDR3 extends over 16 amino acids. The V and J ends lost 6 bases and 4 bases respectively, with 21 bases between them. This chain's CDR3 is CASSLSISGARETQYF. The CDR3, as DNA: TGTGCCAGCAGCCTTTCAATTTCGGGAGCCCGAGAGACCCAGTACTTC.

This chain uses TRBV4-1 with TRBJ1-2; D gene unclear. The CDR3 runs 13 residues. The V and J ends lost 1 base and 8 bases respectively, with 11 bases between them. Germline CDR1 reads MGHRA; CDR2 reads YSYEKL. The CDR3 is CASSQGAGRGYTF. The CDR3 DNA sequence: TGCGCCAGCAGCCAAGGGGCGGGGAGAGGCTACACCTTC.

In its sample, this clone was seen once. The V gene is TRBV5-1, the J gene TRBJ2-5, with 10 positions matching TRBD1. The CDR3 sequence is 14 residues long. J lost 4 bases, V lost 4 bases, and 4 bases had no gene match. CDR1 and CDR2 (germline): SGHRS, YFSETQ. The CDR3: CASSRDRGRETQYF. The DNA for the CDR3 is TGCGCCAGCAGCCGGGACAGGGGAAGAGAGACCCAGTACTTC.